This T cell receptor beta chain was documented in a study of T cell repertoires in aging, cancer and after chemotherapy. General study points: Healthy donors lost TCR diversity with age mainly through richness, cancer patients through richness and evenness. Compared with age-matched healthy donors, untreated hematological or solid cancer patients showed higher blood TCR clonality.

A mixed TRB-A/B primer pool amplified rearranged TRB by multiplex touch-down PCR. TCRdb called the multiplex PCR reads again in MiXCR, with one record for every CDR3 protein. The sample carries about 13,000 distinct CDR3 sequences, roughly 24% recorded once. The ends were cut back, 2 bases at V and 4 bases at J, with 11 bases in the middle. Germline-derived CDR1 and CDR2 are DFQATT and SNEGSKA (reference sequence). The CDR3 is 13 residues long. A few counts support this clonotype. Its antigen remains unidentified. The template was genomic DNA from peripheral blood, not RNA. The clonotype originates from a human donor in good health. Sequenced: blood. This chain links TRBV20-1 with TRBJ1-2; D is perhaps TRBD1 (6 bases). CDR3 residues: CSARNRDTYGYTF. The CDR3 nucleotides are TGCAGTGCTAGAAACCGGGACACCTATGGCTACACCTTC.